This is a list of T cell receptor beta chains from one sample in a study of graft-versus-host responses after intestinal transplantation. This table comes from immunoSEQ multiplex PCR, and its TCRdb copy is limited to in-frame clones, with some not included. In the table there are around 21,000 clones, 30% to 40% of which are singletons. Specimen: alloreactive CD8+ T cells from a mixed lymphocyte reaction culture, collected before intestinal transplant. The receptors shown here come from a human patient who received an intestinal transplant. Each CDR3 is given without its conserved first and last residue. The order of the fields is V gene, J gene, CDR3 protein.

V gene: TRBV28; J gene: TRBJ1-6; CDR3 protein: ASSTLSGTETAIWSSYNSPLH
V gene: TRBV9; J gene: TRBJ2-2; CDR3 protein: ASSVVAGGPGELF
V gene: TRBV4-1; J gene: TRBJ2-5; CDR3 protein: ASSQGTSVLQETQY
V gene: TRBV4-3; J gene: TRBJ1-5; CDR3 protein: ASSQYPGRANQPQH
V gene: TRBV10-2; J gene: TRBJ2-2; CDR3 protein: ASERPGELF
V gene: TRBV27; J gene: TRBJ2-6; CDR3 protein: ASSLSGDNVLT
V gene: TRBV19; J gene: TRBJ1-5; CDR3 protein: ASSTDFNQPQH
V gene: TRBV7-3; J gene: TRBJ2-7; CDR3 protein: ATRGSGSYEQY
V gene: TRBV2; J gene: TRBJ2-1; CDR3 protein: ASSEYVGGGNEQF
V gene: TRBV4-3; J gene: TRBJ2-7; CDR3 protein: ASSQVRTGYEQY
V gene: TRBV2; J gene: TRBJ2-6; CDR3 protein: ASSDLAGGGAGANVLT
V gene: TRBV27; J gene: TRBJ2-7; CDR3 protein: ASSLLYGAREQY
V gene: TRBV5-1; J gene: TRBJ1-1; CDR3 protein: ASSEGQLNTEAF
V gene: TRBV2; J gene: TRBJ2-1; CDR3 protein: ASSVNTPPDEQF
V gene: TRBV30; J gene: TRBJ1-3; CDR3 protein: AWSSLWDPRVISSGNTIY
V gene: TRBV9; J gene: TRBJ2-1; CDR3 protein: ASTVHLVGGRGQF
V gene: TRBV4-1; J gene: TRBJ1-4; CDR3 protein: ASSPRRTGKEKLF
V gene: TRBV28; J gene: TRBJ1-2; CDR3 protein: ASSLGQGYGYT
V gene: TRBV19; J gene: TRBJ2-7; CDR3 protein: ASSLGDRGTYEQY
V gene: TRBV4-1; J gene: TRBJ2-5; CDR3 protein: ASSPIFMRQETQY
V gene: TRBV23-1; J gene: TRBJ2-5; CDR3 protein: ASRHQETQY
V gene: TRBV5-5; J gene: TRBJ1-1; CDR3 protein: ASSLEGGNTEAF
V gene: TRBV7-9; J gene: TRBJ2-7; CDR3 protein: ASSSLRVYEQY
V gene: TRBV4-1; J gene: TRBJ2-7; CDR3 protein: ASSQAGTYEQY
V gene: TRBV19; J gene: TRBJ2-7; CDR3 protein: ASSRELASAYEQY
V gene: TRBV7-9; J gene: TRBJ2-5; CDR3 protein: ASSPIPGQDQETQY
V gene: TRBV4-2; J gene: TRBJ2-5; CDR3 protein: ASSARDGQETQY
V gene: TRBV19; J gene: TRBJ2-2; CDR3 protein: ASSGVEASITGELF
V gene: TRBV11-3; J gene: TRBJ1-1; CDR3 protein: ASSLVGRARNTEAF
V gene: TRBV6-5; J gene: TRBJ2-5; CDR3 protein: ASSFGQSSGETQY
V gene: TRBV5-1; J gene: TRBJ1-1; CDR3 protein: ASSLQGNTEAF
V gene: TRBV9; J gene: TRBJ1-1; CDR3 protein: ASSVGTFLWDTEAF
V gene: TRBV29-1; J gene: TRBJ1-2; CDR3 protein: SVTPGQGERGYT
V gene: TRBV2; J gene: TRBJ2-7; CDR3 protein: ASNSGLGYEQY
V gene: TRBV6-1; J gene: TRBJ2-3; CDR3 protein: ASSGLAGGPDTQY
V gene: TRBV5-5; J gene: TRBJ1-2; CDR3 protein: ASSRKVGPYGYT
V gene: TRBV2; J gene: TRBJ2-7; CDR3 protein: AIQAFEDEQY
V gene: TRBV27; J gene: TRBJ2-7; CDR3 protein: ASSSTGILYEQY
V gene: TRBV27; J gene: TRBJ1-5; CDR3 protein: ASSLLLGNQPQH
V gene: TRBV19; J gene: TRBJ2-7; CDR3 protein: ASRPWGLLEQY
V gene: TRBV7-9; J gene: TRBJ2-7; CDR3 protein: ASSLSGSGGYEQY
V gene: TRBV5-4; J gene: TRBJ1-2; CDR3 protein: ASSSAGYGYT
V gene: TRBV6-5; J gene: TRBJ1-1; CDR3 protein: ASSYKNTEAF
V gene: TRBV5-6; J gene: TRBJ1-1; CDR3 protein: ASSLGGNTEAF
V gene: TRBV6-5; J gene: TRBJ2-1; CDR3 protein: ASSYGWTGDNEQF
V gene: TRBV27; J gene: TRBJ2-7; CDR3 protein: ASRAGDSYEQY
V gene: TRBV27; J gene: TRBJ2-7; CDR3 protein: ASSRWDYPYEQY
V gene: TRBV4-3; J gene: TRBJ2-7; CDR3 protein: ASSQQQGAGIEQY
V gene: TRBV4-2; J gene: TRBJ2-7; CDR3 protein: ASSQEGFFTGGPNEQY
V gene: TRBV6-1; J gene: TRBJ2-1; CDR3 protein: ASSGPGVSYNEQF
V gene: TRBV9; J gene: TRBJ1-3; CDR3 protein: ASSVTGDGNTIY